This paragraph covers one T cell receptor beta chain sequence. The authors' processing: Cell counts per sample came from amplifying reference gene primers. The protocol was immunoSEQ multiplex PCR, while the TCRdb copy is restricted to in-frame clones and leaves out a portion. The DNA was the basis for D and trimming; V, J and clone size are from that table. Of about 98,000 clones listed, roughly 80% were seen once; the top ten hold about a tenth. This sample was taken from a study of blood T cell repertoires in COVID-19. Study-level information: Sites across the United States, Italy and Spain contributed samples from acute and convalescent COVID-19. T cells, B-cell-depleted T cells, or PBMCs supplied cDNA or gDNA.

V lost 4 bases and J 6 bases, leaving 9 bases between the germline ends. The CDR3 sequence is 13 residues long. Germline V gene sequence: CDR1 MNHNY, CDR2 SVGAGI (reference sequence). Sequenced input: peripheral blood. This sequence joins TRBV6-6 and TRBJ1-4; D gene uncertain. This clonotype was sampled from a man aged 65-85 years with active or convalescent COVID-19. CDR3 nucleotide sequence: TGTGCCAGCAGTTCTCCGGGTGATGAAAAACTGTTTTTT. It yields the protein CASSSPGDEKLFF.